A selection of T cell receptor beta chains follows, all from one sample in a study of blood T cell repertoires in COVID-19. Profiling relied on immunoSEQ multiplex PCR, and the TCRdb table lists in-frame clones only, not all of them. Of around 130,000 clones listed, about 85% are singletons. Sequencing used peripheral blood. Receptors were obtained from a man aged 60 to 69 with acute or convalescent COVID-19. CDR3s include the opening cysteine and the closing phenylalanine or tryptophan.

V	length	J	CDR3
TRBV18	14	TRBJ1-2	CASSPNSDSYGYTF
TRBV7-9	15	TRBJ1-1	CASSPYRGGSTEAFF
TRBV28	14	TRBJ2-5	CATKGTARKETQYF
TRBV6-5	14	TRBJ2-3	CASSPDRSTDTQYF
TRBV11-2	14	TRBJ1-2	CASSLDIRGYGYTF
TRBV27	20	TRBJ2-1	CASSFDRVGAGGSSLVQQFF
TRBV9	18	TRBJ2-5	CASSVAATGPPYQETQYF
TRBV12-3/TRBV12-4	13	TRBJ1-6	CASSFRSSSPLHF
TRBV6-2/TRBV6-3	15	TRBJ2-3	CASSRLAGNSDTQYF
TRBV7-3	14	TRBJ2-3	CASSLAVAGAAQYF
TRBV28	13	TRBJ2-5	CASSRGGGETQYF
TRBV19	14	TRBJ2-5	CASRVTGGTETQYF
TRBV5-1	14	TRBJ1-3	CASSSQGGGNTIYF
TRBV19	15	TRBJ2-5	CASSIGAGPQETQYF
TRBV10-1	12	TRBJ2-7	CASRQGASLQYF
TRBV6-1	14	TRBJ2-7	CASSTGQGPYEQYF
TRBV5-1	15	TRBJ1-1	CASRDRVMGNTEAFF
TRBV28	15	TRBJ1-2	CASQGGGELVYGYTF
TRBV7-2	13	TRBJ2-1	CASSLAGQGEQFF
TRBV9	14	TRBJ2-3	CASHDDGREDTQYF
TRBV5-1	15	TRBJ2-2	CASSLVLAGARELFF
TRBV20-1	15	TRBJ2-1	CSASHSGGRRNEQFF
TRBV18	14	TRBJ2-1	CASSPGLVSNEQFF
TRBV29-1	13	TRBJ1-1	CSVERTLNTEAFF
TRBV18	14	TRBJ2-7	CASSLGQGPFEQYF
TRBV2	16	TRBJ2-2	CASSEVGGLNTGELFF
TRBV4-3	15	TRBJ1-2	CASSQPGQERYGYTF
TRBV24-1	15	TRBJ2-4	CATSDPRGGENIQYF
TRBV14	17	TRBJ2-5	CASSQDLGLASQETQYF
TRBV7-9	12	TRBJ2-3	CASSLQAESQYF